These T cell receptor beta chains were read from a single sample in a study of shared clonotypes between healthy human individuals. Here immunoSEQ multiplex PCR was the method, and the copy in TCRdb shows in-frame clones only, minus some. The table lists about 600,000 clones, around three quarters of them singletons. Sequencing input: PBMCs. These receptors were obtained from a woman aged 35 to 49 in good health. Some clones in this sample may be carry-over from other donors' samples. Both conserved end residues are part of each CDR3. The D gene is left open where the match is weak. Expanded clones get a size class; other rows say once, few or many, or leave the size out.

d_gene	abundance	j_gene	v_gene	CDR3aa	CDR3nt
.	once	TRBJ2-7	TRBV27	CASSPGPNPYEQYF	TGTGCCAGCAGCCCGGGACCTAACCCCTACGAGCAGTACTTC
.	few	TRBJ1-5	TRBV30	CAWSPSGKSNQPQHF	TGTGCCTGGAGCCCCTCGGGCAAAAGCAATCAGCCCCAGCATTTT
TRBD1	few	TRBJ1-1	TRBV5-1	CASSSTGLTEAFF	TGCGCCAGCAGCTCGACAGGGCTCACTGAAGCTTTCTTT
.	.	TRBJ2-5	TRBV5-1	CASSLQGRVRETQYF	TGCGCCAGCAGCCTCCAGGGAAGGGTCCGGGAGACCCAGTACTTC
.	few	TRBJ1-1	TRBV18	CATEGDMNTEAFF	TGTGCCACCGAGGGTGATATGAACACTGAAGCTTTCTTT
.	.	TRBJ2-3	TRBV4-1	CASSQVGALGDTQYF	TGCGCCAGCAGCCAAGTGGGCGCGTTGGGAGATACGCAGTATTTT
.	.	TRBJ2-7	TRBV7-2	CASSLKAGPSYEQYF	TGTGCCAGCAGCTTAAAGGCGGGACCCTCCTACGAGCAGTACTTC
TRBD2	.	TRBJ2-1	TRBV5-6	CASSGLAGVSKFF	TGTGCCAGCAGCGGGCTAGCGGGAGTATCGAAGTTCTTC
TRBD2	.	TRBJ2-6	TRBV29-1	CSVGRASGSLGANVLTF	TGCAGCGTTGGGAGGGCTAGCGGGAGTTTGGGGGCCAACGTCCTGACTTTC
.	few	TRBJ1-1	TRBV7-2	CASGPQSRNTEAFF	TGTGCCAGCGGGCCCCAAAGCAGGAACACTGAAGCTTTCTTC
TRBD1	.	TRBJ1-4	TRBV27	CASSSKLQGIGHEKLFF	TGTGCCAGCAGTTCCAAATTACAGGGGATCGGGCACGAAAAACTGTTTTTT
.	once	TRBJ2-5	TRBV4-3	CASSQVIGAGTQYF	TGCGCCAGCAGCCAAGTTATCGGGGCCGGGACCCAGTACTTC
TRBD2	.	TRBJ2-1	TRBV14	CASSQLIAGAAFDEQFF	TGTGCCAGCAGCCAACTCATAGCGGGAGCCGCGTTCGATGAGCAGTTCTTC
TRBD2	.	TRBJ2-3	TRBV4-2	CASSLGLAGVADTQYF	TGTGCCAGCAGCCTTGGACTAGCGGGAGTGGCAGATACGCAGTATTTT
.	.	TRBJ2-5	TRBV4-1	CASSQTAGTPMETQYF	TGCGCCAGCAGCCAAACGGCCGGGACACCCATGGAGACCCAGTACTTC
TRBD1	.	TRBJ2-7	TRBV28	CASSDPRTGVYKQYF	TGTGCCAGCAGCGACCCGAGGACAGGGGTGTACAAGCAGTACTTC
TRBD2	once	TRBJ2-2	TRBV7-2	CASSVGTTTGELFF	TGTGCCAGCAGCGTCGGGACTACAACCGGGGAGCTGTTTTTT
TRBD1	.	TRBJ2-2	TRBV18	CASSPRILSQGLKGGELFF	TGTGCCAGCTCACCGCGAATACTTTCACAGGGGCTTAAGGGCGGGGAGCTGTTTTTT
TRBD2	.	TRBJ2-5	TRBV5-1	CASSLGGTRVQQYF	TGCGCCAGCAGCTTGGGCGGGACTAGGGTTCAGCAGTACTTC
TRBD2	.	TRBJ2-2	TRBV6-6	CASSYVGGANTGELFF	TGTGCCAGCAGTTACGTGGGAGGGGCGAACACCGGGGAGCTGTTTTTT
TRBD2	.	TRBJ2-1	TRBV18	CASSRSGSVGNEQFF	TGTGCCAGCTCACGAAGCGGGAGTGTGGGCAATGAGCAGTTCTTC
TRBD1	.	TRBJ1-2	TRBV28	CASSTRDRVDGYTF	TGTGCCAGCAGTACCCGGGACAGGGTGGATGGCTACACCTTC
.	.	TRBJ1-4	TRBV7-2	CASSLGLREKLFF	TGTGCCAGCAGCTTAGGATTAAGGGAAAAACTGTTTTTT
TRBD1	.	TRBJ2-1	TRBV28	CASSSPGQGNEQFF	TGTGCCAGCAGTTCACCGGGACAGGGCAATGAGCAGTTCTTC
TRBD1	few	TRBJ1-1	TRBV2	CASRGRQGTEAFF	TGTGCCAGCAGGGGGAGACAGGGGACTGAAGCTTTCTTT
TRBD2	many	TRBJ2-3	TRBV5-1	CASSLTSGSDTQYF	TGCGCCAGCAGCTTGACTAGCGGGAGCGATACGCAGTATTTT
.	.	TRBJ1-1	TRBV7-2	CASSLEGGGYTEAFF	TGTGCCAGCAGCTTAGAGGGTGGGGGTTATACTGAAGCTTTCTTT
.	.	TRBJ1-2	TRBV28	CASSLSGYGYTF	TGTGCCAGCAGTTTGTCTGGCTATGGCTACACCTTC
TRBD2	.	TRBJ2-7	TRBV6-5	CASRLLAGAYEQYF	TGTGCCAGCAGACTTCTAGCGGGAGCCTACGAGCAGTACTTC
.	.	TRBJ2-5	TRBV4-1	CASSLRTVQETQYF	TGCGCCAGCAGCCTAAGGACAGTACAAGAGACCCAGTACTTC
TRBD1	.	TRBJ1-1	TRBV5-1	CASSDRDRGVPNTEAFF	TGCGCCAGCAGCGACCGGGACAGGGGGGTCCCGAACACTGAAGCTTTCTTT
.	.	TRBJ1-4	TRBV5-1	CASSLVGNEDEKLFF	TGCGCCAGCAGCTTGGTGGGGAACGAGGATGAAAAACTGTTTTTT
.	once	TRBJ2-7	TRBV7-2	CASSLYFGTSTYEQYF	TGTGCCAGCAGCTTATACTTCGGGACAAGTACCTACGAGCAGTACTTC
TRBD2	.	TRBJ2-3	TRBV5-1	CASSLGRGGTDTQYF	TGCGCCAGCAGCTTAGGGAGGGGAGGCACAGATACGCAGTATTTT
.	.	TRBJ1-5	TRBV19	CASTHGDSNQPQHF	TGTGCCAGTACTCATGGGGATAGCAATCAGCCCCAGCATTTT
.	.	TRBJ1-1	TRBV7-8	CASSLGRNTEAFF	TGTGCCAGCAGCTTAGGTCGGAACACTGAAGCTTTCTTT
.	few	TRBJ2-7	TRBV7-8	CASSPGTTWEQYF	TGTGCCAGCAGCCCGGGGACAACCTGGGAGCAGTACTTC
.	.	TRBJ2-3	TRBV7-2	CASSLGMETSTDTQYF	TGTGCCAGCAGCTTAGGCATGGAGACTAGCACAGATACGCAGTATTTT
TRBD2	many	TRBJ2-3	TRBV10-1	CASSAAGGLDTQYF	TGCGCCAGCAGTGCTGCGGGAGGTCTAGATACGCAGTATTTT
.	.	TRBJ2-2	TRBV7-2	CASSPTGLNTGELFF	TGTGCCAGCAGCCCCACGGGCCTGAACACCGGGGAGCTGTTTTTT
.	.	TRBJ1-2	TRBV2	CASSEVRVGGYTF	TGTGCCAGCAGTGAAGTGAGGGTCGGGGGCTACACCTTC
.	.	TRBJ2-7	TRBV20-1	CSPQRGDEQYF	TGCAGTCCGCAAAGGGGGGACGAGCAGTACTTC
TRBD2	.	TRBJ2-1	TRBV7-9	CASSSQYASGDSSYNEQFF	TGTGCCAGCAGCTCACAATATGCTAGCGGGGATAGCTCCTACAATGAGCAGTTCTTC
TRBD1	.	TRBJ1-1	TRBV7-2	CASSSDRETEAFF	TGTGCCAGCAGCTCGGACAGGGAGACTGAAGCTTTCTTT
.	.	TRBJ2-3	TRBV7-9	CASDRAGSDTQYF	TGTGCCAGCGACAGGGCGGGATCAGATACGCAGTATTTT
TRBD2	.	TRBJ2-1	TRBV6-4	CASSGTSGSYNEQFF	TGTGCCAGCTCCGGGACTAGCGGCTCCTACAATGAGCAGTTCTTC
TRBD2	.	TRBJ2-3	TRBV5-1	CASSLGTGTSGSVVDTQYF	TGCGCCAGCAGCTTGGGGACCGGGACTAGCGGGAGCGTTGTAGATACGCAGTATTTT
.	.	TRBJ2-3	TRBV6-6	CASRITDTQYF	TGTGCCAGCAGGATAACAGATACGCAGTATTTT
.	.	TRBJ1-2	TRBV2	CASSVEGNYGYTF	TGTGCCAGCAGCGTTGAGGGGAACTATGGCTACACCTTC
TRBD2	few	TRBJ2-2	TRBV19	CASRVGIAGGTGELFF	TGTGCCAGTAGGGTTGGGATAGCGGGAGGCACCGGGGAGCTGTTTTTT
.	few	TRBJ1-1	TRBV18	CASSAAGLNTEAFF	TGTGCCAGCTCTGCGGCCGGTCTGAACACTGAAGCTTTCTTT
.	.	TRBJ2-1	TRBV4-3	CASSQTRASYNEQFF	TGCGCCAGCAGCCAAACTCGGGCCTCCTACAATGAGCAGTTCTTC
TRBD2	.	TRBJ2-1	TRBV10-2	CASSELGASGAYNEQFF	TGCGCCAGCAGTGAGCTAGGAGCCAGCGGGGCATACAATGAGCAGTTCTTC
TRBD1	.	TRBJ2-5	TRBV2	CASSSRGRETQYF	TGTGCCAGCAGTTCCAGGGGGCGAGAGACCCAGTACTTC
TRBD1	.	TRBJ1-5	TRBV19	CASGQGARQPQHF	TGTGCCAGCGGACAGGGGGCGAGGCAGCCCCAGCATTTT
.	.	TRBJ1-2	TRBV28	CASSFRTANYGYTF	TGTGCCAGCAGTTTCCGCACAGCTAACTATGGCTACACCTTC
.	.	TRBJ2-7	TRBV5-5	CASSLVGGWKSSYEQYF	TGTGCCAGCAGCTTGGTCGGTGGGTGGAAGAGCTCCTACGAGCAGTACTTC
.	.	TRBJ2-7	TRBV14	CASSQDQWQGLHEQYF	TGTGCCAGCAGCCAAGATCAATGGCAGGGCCTTCACGAGCAGTACTTC